This T cell receptor beta chain comes out of a study of T-cell reconstitution after alpha-beta-depleted transplantation in children. For TCRbeta, the library was prepared with unique molecular identifiers. Each CDR3 protein is one row after TCRdb ran MiXCR on the PCR reads. The sample carries a few hundred thousand distinct CDR3 sequences, less than 9.5% recorded once. This clonotype was observed at least ten times. Its antigen is unknown. Study-level results: Some patients' high day-60 TCRbeta diversity was attributed to recipient cells surviving conditioning. About two months after transplant, alpha-beta T cells reportedly came from several hundred expanded graft clones. The authors attributed T-cell counts and diversity one year after transplant mostly to newly produced T cells.

V shed 5 bases, J shed 2 bases, and the junction held 7 bases outside the gene matches. The germline V gene encodes CDR1 SGHVS and CDR2 FNYEAQ. The CDR3 consists of 17 residues. This material consisted of peripheral blood, taken 360 days after TCRalphabeta/CD19-depleted stem cell transplant. V is TRBV7-6 and J is TRBJ2-2; the match to TRBD1 covers 11 bases. This TCR was recovered from a female patient between 2 and 15 years old who had a stem cell transplant for Fanconi anemia, so the T cells may come from the graft donor. The CDR3 here is CASSPGTGGANTGELFF. The CDR3 DNA follows: TGTGCCAGCAGCCCTGGGACAGGGGGTGCCAACACCGGGGAGCTGTTTTTT. The variable domain in full, with the rest retrieved from reference TRBV7-6 and TRBJ2-2, is GAGVSQSPRYKVTKRGQDVALRCDPISGHVSLYWYRQALGQGPEFLTYFNYEAQQDKSGLPNDRFSAERPEGSISTLTIQRTEQRDSAMYRCASSPGTGGANTGELFFGEGSRLTVL.